This T cell receptor beta chain originates from a study of beta chain features in type 1 diabetes. Since all of the isolated RNA was reverse transcribed, expressed TCRB transcripts were what got sequenced. The protocol was immunoSEQ multiplex PCR, while the TCRdb copy is restricted to in-frame clones and leaves out a portion. The table lists roughly 300,000 clones, around 13% of them singletons, with 5.5% to 7.5% in the top ten. Material for sequencing was central memory CD4+ T cells from blood. The sequence came from a man aged 25-45 years in good health.

The CDR3 is CASNRYAEDTQYF. The CDR3 nucleotides read TGTGCCAGCAACAGGTACGCTGAAGATACGCAGTATTTT. V usage is TRBV2 and J usage is TRBJ2-3, with D tentatively TRBD1 (5 bases). The CDR3 contains 13 residues. The germline V gene has CDR1 SNHLY and CDR2 FYNNEI. Trimming pared 7 bases from V and 5 bases from J, leaving 13 bases between.